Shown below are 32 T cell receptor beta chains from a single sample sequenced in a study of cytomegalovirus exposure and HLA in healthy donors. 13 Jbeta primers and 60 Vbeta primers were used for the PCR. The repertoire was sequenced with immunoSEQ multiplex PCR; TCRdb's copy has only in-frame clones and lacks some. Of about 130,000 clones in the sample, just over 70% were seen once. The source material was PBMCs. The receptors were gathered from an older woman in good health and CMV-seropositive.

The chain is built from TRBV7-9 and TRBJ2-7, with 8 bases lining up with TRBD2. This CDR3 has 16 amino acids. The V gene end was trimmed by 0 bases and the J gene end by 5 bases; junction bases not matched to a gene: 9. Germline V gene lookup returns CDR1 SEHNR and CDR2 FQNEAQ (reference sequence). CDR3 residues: CASSLARGLGADEQYF. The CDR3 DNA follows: TGTGCCAGCAGCTTAGCGCGGGGACTAGGGGCGGACGAGCAGTACTTC.

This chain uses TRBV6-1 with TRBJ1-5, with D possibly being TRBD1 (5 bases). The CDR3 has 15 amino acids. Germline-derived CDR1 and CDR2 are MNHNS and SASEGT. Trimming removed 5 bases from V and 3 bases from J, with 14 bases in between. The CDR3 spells CASSLHQGANQPQHF. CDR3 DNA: TGTGCCAGCAGTCTTCACCAGGGTGCCAATCAGCCCCAGCATTTT.

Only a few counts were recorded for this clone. The CDR3 region is CASRDRPSYEQYF. The CDR3 DNA reads TGTGCCAGCCGGGACAGACCCTCCTACGAGCAGTACTTC. The J gene is TRBJ2-7, the V gene TRBV6-1; TRBD1 aligns across 7 bases. This CDR3 is built from 13 residues. Germline CDR1 reads MNHNS; CDR2 reads SASEGT. With 8 bases clipped from V and 0 bases from J, the junction kept 4 bases outside the gene matches.

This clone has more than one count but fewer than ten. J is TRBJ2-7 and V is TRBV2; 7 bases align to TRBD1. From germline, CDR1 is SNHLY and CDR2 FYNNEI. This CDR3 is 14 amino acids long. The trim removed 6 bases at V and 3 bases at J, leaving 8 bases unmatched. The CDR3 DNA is TGTGCCAGCAGCATACAGGGGTTTAACTACGAGCAGTACTTC. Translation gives CASSIQGFNYEQYF.

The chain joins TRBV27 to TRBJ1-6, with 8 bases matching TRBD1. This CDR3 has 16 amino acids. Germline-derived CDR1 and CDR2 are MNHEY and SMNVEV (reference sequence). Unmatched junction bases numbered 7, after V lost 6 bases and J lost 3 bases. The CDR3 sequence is CASRLTGDRYNSPLHF. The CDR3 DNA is TGTGCCAGCAGATTGACAGGGGATCGCTATAATTCACCCCTCCACTTT.

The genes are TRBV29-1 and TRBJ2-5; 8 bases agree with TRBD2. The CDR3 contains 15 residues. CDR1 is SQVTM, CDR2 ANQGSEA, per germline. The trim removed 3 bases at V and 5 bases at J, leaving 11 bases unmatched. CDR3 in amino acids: CSVDARGVRRETQYF. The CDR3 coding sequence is TGCAGCGTTGACGCGCGGGGGGTTCGTCGGGAGACCCAGTACTTC. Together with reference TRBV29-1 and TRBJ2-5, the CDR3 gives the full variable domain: SAVISQKPSRDICQRGTSLTIQCQVDSQVTMMFWYRQQPGQSLTLIATANQGSEATYESGFVIDKFPISRPNLTFSTLTVSNMSPEDSSIYLCSVDARGVRRETQYFGPGTRLLVL.

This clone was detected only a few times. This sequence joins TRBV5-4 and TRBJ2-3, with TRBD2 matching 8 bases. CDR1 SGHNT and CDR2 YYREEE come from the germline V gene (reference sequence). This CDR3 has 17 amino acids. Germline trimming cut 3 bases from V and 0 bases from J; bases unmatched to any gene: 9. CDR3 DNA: TGTGCCAGCAGCTCTCGGGCGGGGGGCACTAGCACAGATACGCAGTATTTT. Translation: CASSSRAGGTSTDTQYF.

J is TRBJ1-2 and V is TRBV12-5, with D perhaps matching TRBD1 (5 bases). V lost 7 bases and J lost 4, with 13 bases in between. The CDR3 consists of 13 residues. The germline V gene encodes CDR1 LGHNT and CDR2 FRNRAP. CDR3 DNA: TGTGCTAGTGCCCCCGACAGCCCCTATGGCTACACCTTC. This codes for CASAPDSPYGYTF.

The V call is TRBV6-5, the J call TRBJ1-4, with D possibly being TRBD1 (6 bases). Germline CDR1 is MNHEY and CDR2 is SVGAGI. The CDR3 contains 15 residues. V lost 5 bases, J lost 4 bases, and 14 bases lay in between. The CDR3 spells CASSPTGTHNEKLFF. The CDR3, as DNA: TGTGCCAGCAGTCCCACCGGGACACATAATGAAAAACTGTTTTTT.

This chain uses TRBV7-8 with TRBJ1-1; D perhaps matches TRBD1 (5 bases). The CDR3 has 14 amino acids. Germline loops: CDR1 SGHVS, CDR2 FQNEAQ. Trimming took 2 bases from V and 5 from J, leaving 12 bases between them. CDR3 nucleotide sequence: TGTGCCAGCAGCTTACTGGGACTGAGGACTGAAGCTTTCTTT. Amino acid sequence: CASSLLGLRTEAFF.

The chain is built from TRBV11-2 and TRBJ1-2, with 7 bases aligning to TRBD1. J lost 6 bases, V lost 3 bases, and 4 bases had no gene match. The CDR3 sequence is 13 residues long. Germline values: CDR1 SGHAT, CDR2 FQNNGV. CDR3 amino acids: CASSFYRGDGYTF. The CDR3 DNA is TGTGCCAGCAGCTTCTACAGGGGAGATGGCTACACCTTC.

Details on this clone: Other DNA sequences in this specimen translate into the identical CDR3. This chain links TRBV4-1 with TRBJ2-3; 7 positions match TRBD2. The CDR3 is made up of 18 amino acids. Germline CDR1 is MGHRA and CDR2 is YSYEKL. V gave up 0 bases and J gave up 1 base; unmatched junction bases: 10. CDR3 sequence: CASSQEALLAGGTDTQYF. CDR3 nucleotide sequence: TGCGCCAGCAGCCAAGAAGCCCTGCTGGCGGGGGGCACAGATACGCAGTATTTT.

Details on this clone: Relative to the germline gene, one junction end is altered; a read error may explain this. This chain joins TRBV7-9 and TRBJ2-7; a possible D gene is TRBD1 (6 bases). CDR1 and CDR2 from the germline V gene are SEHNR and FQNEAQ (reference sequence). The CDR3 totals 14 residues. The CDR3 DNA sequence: TGTTCCAGCAGCTTACCCAGGGCCAGGGGCGAGCAGTACTTC. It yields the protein CSSSLPRARGEQYF.

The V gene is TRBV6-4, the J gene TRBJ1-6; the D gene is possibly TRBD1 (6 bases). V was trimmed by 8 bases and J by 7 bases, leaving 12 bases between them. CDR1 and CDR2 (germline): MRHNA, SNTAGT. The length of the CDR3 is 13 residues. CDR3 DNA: TGTGCCAGCGGACAGTCTTGGAATTCACCCCTCCACTTT. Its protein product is CASGQSWNSPLHF.

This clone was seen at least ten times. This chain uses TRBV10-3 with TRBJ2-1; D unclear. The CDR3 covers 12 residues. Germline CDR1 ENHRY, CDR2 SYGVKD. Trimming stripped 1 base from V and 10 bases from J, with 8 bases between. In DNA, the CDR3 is TGTGCCATCAGTGAGTTGGAGACGGAGCAGTTCTTC. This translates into CAISELETEQFF.

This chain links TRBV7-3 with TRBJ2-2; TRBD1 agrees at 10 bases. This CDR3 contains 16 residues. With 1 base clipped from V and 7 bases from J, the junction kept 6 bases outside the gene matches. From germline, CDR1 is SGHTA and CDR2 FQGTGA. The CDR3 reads CASSLIGQGDFGELFF. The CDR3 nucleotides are TGTGCCAGCAGCTTAATAGGACAGGGGGACTTCGGGGAGCTGTTTTTT.

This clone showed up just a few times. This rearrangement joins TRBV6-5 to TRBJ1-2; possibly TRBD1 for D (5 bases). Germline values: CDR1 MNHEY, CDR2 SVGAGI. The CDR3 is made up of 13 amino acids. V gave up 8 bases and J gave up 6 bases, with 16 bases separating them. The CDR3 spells CASSMTGTNGYTF. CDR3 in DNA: TGTGCCAGCTCCATGACCGGGACTAATGGCTACACCTTC.

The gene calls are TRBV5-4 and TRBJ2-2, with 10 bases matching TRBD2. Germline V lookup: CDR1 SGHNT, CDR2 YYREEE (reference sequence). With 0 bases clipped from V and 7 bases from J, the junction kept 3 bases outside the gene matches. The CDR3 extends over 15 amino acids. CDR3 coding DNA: TGTGCCAGCAGCTTGGAGGGACTAGCGATCGGGGAGCTGTTTTTT. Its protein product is CASSLEGLAIGELFF.

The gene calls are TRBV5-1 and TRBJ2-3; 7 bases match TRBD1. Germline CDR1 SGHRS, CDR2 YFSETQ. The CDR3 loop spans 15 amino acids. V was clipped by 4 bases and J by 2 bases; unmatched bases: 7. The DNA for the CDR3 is TGCGCCAGCAGCCGCCTGACAGGGTCCACAGATACGCAGTATTTT. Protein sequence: CASSRLTGSTDTQYF.

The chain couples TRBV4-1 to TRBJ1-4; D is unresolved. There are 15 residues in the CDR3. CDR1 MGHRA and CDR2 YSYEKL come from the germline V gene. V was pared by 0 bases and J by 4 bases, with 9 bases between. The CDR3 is CASSQDNRFNEKLFF. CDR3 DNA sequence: TGCGCCAGCAGCCAAGATAACAGATTTAATGAAAAACTGTTTTTT.

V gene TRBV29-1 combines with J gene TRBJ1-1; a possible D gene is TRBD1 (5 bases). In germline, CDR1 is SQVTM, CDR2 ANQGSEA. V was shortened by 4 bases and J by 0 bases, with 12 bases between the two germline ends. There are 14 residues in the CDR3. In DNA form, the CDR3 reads TGCAGCGTTGGGGGGGGTCCGTTGAACACTGAAGCTTTCTTT. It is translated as CSVGGGPLNTEAFF.

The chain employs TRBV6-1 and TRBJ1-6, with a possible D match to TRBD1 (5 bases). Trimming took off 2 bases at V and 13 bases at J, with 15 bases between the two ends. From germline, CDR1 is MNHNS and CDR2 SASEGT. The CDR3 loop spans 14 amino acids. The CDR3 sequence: CASSETGLLYPLHF. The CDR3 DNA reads TGTGCCAGCAGTGAAACAGGTTTGCTTTATCCCCTCCACTTT.

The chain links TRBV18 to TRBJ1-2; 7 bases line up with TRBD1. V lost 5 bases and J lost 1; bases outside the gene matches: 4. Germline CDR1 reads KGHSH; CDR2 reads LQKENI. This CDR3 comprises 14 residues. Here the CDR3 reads CASSTGTDNYGYTF. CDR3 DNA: TGTGCCAGCTCAACCGGGACAGATAACTATGGCTACACCTTC. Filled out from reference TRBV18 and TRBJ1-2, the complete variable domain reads NAGVMQNPRHLVRRRGQEARLRCSPMKGHSHVYWYRQLPEEGLKFMVYLQKENIIDESGMPKERFSAEFPKEGPSILRIQQVVRGDSAAYFCASSTGTDNYGYTFGSGTRLTVV.

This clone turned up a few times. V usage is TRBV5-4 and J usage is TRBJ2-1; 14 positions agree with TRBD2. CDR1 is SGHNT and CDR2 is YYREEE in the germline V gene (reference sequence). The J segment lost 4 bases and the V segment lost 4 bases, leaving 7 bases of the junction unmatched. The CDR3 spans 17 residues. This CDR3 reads CASSVGTSGGPYNEQFF. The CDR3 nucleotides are TGTGCCAGCAGCGTCGGGACTAGCGGGGGCCCGTACAATGAGCAGTTCTTC.

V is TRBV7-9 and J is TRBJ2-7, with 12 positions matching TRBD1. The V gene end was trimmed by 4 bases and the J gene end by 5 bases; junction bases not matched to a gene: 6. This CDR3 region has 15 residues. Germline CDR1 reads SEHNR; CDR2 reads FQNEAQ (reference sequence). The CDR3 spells CASSSMGQGANEQYF. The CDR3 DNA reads TGTGCCAGCAGCTCGATGGGACAGGGGGCAAACGAGCAGTACTTC.

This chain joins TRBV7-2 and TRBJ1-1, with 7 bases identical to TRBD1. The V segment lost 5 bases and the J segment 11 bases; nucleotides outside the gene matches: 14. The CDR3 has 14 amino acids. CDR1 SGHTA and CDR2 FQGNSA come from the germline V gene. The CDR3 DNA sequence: TGTGCCAGCAGCAAGACAGGGAGTACTCGTAAGGCTTTCTTT. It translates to CASSKTGSTRKAFF.

The CDR3 spells CASSRGLAGAPRETQYF. CDR3 bases: TGCGCCAGCAGCCGGGGACTAGCGGGGGCCCCTCGAGAGACCCAGTACTTC. The chain links TRBV5-1 to TRBJ2-5; 14 bases line up with TRBD2. Germline V gives CDR1 SGHRS, CDR2 YFSETQ. This CDR3 is 17 amino acids long. V lost 4 bases and J lost 4; bases outside the gene matches: 9.

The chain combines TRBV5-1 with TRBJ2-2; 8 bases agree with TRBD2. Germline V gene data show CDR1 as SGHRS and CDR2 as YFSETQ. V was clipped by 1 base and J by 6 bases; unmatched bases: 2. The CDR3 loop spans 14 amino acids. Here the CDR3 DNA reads TGCGCCAGCAGCTTGCCGGGGGGGGCCGGGGAGCTGTTTTTT. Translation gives CASSLPGGAGELFF.

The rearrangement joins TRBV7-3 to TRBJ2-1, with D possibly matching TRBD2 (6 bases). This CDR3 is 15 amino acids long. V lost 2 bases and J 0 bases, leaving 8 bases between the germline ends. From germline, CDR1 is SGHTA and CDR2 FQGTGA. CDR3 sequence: CASSLDGSSYNEQFF. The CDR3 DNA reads TGTGCCAGCAGCTTAGACGGGAGCTCCTACAATGAGCAGTTCTTC. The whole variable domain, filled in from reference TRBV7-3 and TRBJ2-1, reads GAGVSQTPSNKVTEKGKYVELRCDPISGHTALYWYRQSLGQGPEFLIYFQGTGAADDSGLPNDRFFAVRPEGSVSTLKIQRTERGDSAVYLCASSLDGSSYNEQFFGPGTRLTVL.

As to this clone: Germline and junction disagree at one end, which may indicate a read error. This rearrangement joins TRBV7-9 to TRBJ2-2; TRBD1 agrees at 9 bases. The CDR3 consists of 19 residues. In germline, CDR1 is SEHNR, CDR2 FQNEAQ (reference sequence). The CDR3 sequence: CSSSFPARDRGGRTGELFF. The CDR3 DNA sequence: TGTTCCAGCAGCTTCCCTGCCCGTGACAGGGGGGGGAGGACCGGGGAGCTGTTTTTT.

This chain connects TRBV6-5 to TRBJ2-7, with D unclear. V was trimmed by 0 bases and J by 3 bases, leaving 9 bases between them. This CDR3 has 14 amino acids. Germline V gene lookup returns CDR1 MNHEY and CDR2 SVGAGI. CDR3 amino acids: CASSYSSPGYEQYF. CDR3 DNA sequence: TGTGCCAGCAGTTACTCCTCCCCAGGCTACGAGCAGTACTTC.

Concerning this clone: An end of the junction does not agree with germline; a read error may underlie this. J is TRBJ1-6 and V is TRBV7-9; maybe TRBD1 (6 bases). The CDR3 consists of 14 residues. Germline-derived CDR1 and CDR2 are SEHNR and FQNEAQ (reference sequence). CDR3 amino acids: CSSSRTETNSPLHF. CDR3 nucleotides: TGTTCCAGCAGCCGGACAGAGACCAATTCACCCCTCCACTTT.